This TCR beta chain comes out of a study of blood T cell repertoires in COVID-19. Study at large: From the United States, Italy and Spain came samples of acute and convalescent COVID-19.

TCRdb's table, derived via immunoSEQ multiplex PCR, lists solely in-frame clones and lacks some. The repertoire holds more than 50,000 clones, with 90% as singletons. CDR1 and CDR2 from the germline V gene are KGHDR and SFDVKD. V shed 0 bases, J shed 9 bases, and the junction held 6 bases outside the gene matches. The CDR3 contains 16 residues. The rearrangement uses TRBV24-1 and TRBJ2-1; 11 bases match TRBD1. The TCR originated in a man between 60 and 70 years old with active COVID-19. Sequenced: peripheral blood. The DNA of the CDR3 is TGTGCCACCAGTGATTTGGGGACAGGGGGGGTCATTGAGCAGTTCTTC. This sequence encodes CATSDLGTGGVIEQFF.